This TCR beta chain was profiled in a study of T cells after yellow fever vaccination. Comment on this clonotype: Its antigen is still unknown.

Findings of the study overall: Reappearance after the booster was seen for most primary-vaccination clones, at 96% CD4 and roughly 90% CD8. A minor fraction of clonotypes spanned both CD4 and CD8 compartments.

The germline V and J ends were trimmed by 6 bases and 1 base, with 14 bases remaining between them. Per germline, CDR1 MNHEY and CDR2 SVGAGI. The CDR3 sequence is 15 residues long. UMIs and a universal primer site were added when TCR cDNA was made by 5'RACE template switching. From the 5' RACE reads, TCRdb called clonotypes with MiXCR, one entry per CDR3 protein. The sample consists of approximately 93,000 distinct CDR3 sequences, 5.8% of them appearing once. This receptor was obtained from a man aged 18 to 30 who received the YFV17D yellow fever vaccine. The sequenced sample was CD8+ T cells sorted from PBMCs, obtained 10 days after the yellow fever booster vaccination. This rearrangement joins TRBV6-5 to TRBJ2-3, with a possible D match to TRBD1 (5 bases). In DNA, the CDR3 is TGTGCCAGCAGCTACCCCCAGGGCGGCACAGATACGCAGTATTTT. Residues: CASSYPQGGTDTQYF.